This paragraph covers one T cell receptor beta chain sequence. What it binds is unknown. Sample treatment: some 20 received Ad26.COV2.S at low or high dose, single or two shots; about 5 received placebo; per-sample allocation not given. Sampling was done on day 63 after the first vaccine or placebo injection. The data were produced by immunoSEQ multiplex PCR, yet TCRdb's version contains in-frame clones alone and is incomplete. The table lists roughly 700,000 clones, roughly 90% of them singletons. This CDR3 has 14 amino acids. V lost 0 bases to trimming and J lost 1 base, with 4 bases between them. CDR1 is SGDLS, CDR2 YYNGEE, per germline. This entry is derived from a study of Ad26.COV2.S vaccination and SARS-CoV-2 variants. General study points: Placebo recipients had lower spike-specific TCR breadth than vaccine recipients.

The V and J genes are TRBV9 and TRBJ2-2; D ambiguous. The source was peripheral blood, collected in a trial of Ad26.COV2.S vaccine versus placebo. The TCR comes from a person aged 18 to 65 who received the Ad26.COV2.S COVID-19 vaccine or a placebo. This CDR3 is CASSVVENTGELFF. CDR3 nucleotides: TGTGCCAGCAGCGTAGTCGAGAACACCGGGGAGCTGTTTTTT.